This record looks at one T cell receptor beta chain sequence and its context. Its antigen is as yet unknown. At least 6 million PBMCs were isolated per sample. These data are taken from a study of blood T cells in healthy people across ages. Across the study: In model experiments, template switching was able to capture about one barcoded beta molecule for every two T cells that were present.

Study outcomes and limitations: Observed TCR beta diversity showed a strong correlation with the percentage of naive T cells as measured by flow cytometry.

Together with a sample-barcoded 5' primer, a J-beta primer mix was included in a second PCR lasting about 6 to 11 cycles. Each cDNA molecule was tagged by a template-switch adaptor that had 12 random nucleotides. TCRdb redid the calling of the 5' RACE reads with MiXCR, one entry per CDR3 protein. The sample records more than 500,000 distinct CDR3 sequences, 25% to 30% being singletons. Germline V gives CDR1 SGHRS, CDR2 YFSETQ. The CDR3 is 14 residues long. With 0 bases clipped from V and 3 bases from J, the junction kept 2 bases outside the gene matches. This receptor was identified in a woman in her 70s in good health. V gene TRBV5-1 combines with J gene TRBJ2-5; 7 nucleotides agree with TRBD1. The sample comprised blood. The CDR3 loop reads CASSLGDSKETQYF. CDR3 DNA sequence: TGCGCCAGCAGCTTGGGGGACAGCAAAGAGACCCAGTACTTC.